This TCR beta chain was identified in a study of control samples from healthy donors and cancer patients (dated by TCRdb to the early 2020s). Receptors were amplified or captured by the immunoSEQ multiplex PCR assay. TCRdb took this table from immuneACCESS and kept in-frame rearrangements with V and J called. Such tables lack part of the clones; where checked against another copy, unresolved V genes explain under half of the gap, and the rest is unexplained. The sample includes around 97,000 clones, with approximately 90% observed a single time. Over 15% of the sample lies in the top ten. The CDR3 numbers 19 residues from cysteine through phenylalanine. The read is trimmed to its CDR3 DNA, 57 bases read in frame from base 1. Looking up the germline V gene yields CDR1 SGHAT and CDR2 FQNNGV. After removal of 1 base from V and 3 bases from J, the junction retains 16 bases not matched to a gene. To note about this clone: What antigen it recognizes has not been identified. Base qualities are not at hand, and no much larger clone is one base apart.

The chain is assembled from TRBV11-2 and TRBJ2-5; the central 8 bases match TRBD2. This TCR derives from a man in his sixties with lung cancer. The sample comprised PBMCs. The nucleotides read TGTGCCAGCAGCTTAGTCGAGCGTTGGGAGCGGGGGACCGAAGAGACCCAGTACTTC. It is translated as CASSLVERWERGTEETQYF.